This section outlines one T cell receptor (beta chain) sequence together with its context. The sample holds one count of this clone. The antigen it binds to is not known. No much larger clonotype is one base removed from it; base qualities were not supplied. Inclusive of the bounding cysteine and phenylalanine, the CDR3 is 16 residues long. The read is trimmed to its CDR3 DNA, 48 bases read in frame from base 1. The V end loses 0 bases and the J end loses 4 bases, and a stretch of 15 bases separates them. Sequences LGHNA (CDR1) and YSLEER (CDR2) are obtained from the germline V gene. In the prospective study, participants were roughly 18 to 95 years old, resided in about two dozen geographic areas of the United States, and were enrolled through a virtual design. In the prospective study, participants were assigned to cohorts based on the clinical history participants reported in a screening survey and a study questionnaire. Exposed participants had been in contact, within 2 weeks of entering the study, with a person who had a PCR-confirmed or clinician-diagnosed case of COVID-19. In the prospective study, whole blood, serum and a nasopharyngeal or oropharyngeal swab were collected from each participant by mobile phlebotomists. Participants in the prospective study had the option to provide additional blood draws and questionnaires over a roughly two-month period. Blood samples from the prospective study were shipped frozen or at room temperature prior to DNA extraction.

TCRbeta CDR3 regions were amplified from genomic DNA by means of the immunoSEQ Assay, a bias-controlled multiplex PCR. The authors processed their data as follows. Nucleated cell counts per sample were estimated from amplification of reference gene primers within the assay. To quantify the absolute abundance of each unique TCRbeta CDR3 rearrangement, sequence reads were collapsed and filtered. Productive Simpson clonality was computed per sample as the square root of Simpson's diversity index over productive rearrangements. TCRdb carries this immuneACCESS record with in-frame sequences only. Its versions omit some clonotypes, under half of them owing to an unresolved V gene in the studies checked, with the rest unexplained. That table furnishes V, J and clone size, whereas the DNA furnished D and trimming. The sample table records approximately 340,000 clones; roughly nine tenths of these occur just once. The ten largest clones represent just over 0.85% of the sample.

The data were obtained in a study of blood T cell repertoires in COVID-19 (TCRdb year 2020). About the study as a whole: Collaborator samples came from the United States, Italy and Spain and covered acute and convalescent phases of COVID-19. The sample metadata nearly always contained a de-identified subject ID, COVID-19 status, age in years and sex. Subjects who had been exposed to COVID-19, were actively infected with it, or had recovered from it provided the deeply sampled blood TCRbeta repertoires that made up the dataset. A freely available public database, intended as a resource for researchers studying the immune response to SARS-CoV-2, is where the repertoires were released. The prospective study material was composed of cDNA or gDNA derived from T cells, B-cell-depleted T cells, or PBMCs. Where available, HLA class I and class II types were taken from metadata supplied by the sample provider and were not determined by assay-based typing. The samples were drawn from two sources: the first 160 participants of the ongoing ImmuneRACE study, and 950 to 1,500 subjects contributed by 6 global collaborators. Points the paper makes about the study in general: The quantity of clinical and demographic metadata differed by source and by participant and was supplied without curation.

The V and J genes are TRBV4-3 and TRBJ1-2; the D gene is possibly TRBD1, with 5 bases matching. What was sequenced was PBMCs or T cells enriched from blood (not recorded which). The sequence was obtained from a woman aged 40 to 49 who had been exposed to COVID-19. CDR3 loop: CASSQDSGGEVYGYTF. The DNA sequence is as follows: TGCGCCAGCAGCCAAGATTCGGGGGGTGAGGTCTATGGCTACACCTTC.